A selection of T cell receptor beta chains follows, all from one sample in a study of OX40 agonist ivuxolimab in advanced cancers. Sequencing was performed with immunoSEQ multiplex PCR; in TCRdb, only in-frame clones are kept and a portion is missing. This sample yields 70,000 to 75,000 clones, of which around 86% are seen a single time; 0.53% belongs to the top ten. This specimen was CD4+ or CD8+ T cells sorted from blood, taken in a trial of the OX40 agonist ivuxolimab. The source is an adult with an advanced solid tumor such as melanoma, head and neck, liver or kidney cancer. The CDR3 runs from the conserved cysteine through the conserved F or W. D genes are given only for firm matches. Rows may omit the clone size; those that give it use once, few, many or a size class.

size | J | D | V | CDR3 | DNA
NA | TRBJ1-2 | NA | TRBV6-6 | CASSYSGVITTNGYTF | TGTGCCAGCAGTTACTCCGGAGTCATCACGACCAATGGCTACACCTTC
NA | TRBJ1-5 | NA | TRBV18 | CASSPNGVAGNQPQHF | TGTGCCAGCTCACCAAACGGGGTTGCCGGCAATCAGCCCCAGCATTTT
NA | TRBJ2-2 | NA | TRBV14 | CASRSLITGELFF | TGTGCCAGCAGGAGTCTTATCACCGGGGAGCTGTTTTTT
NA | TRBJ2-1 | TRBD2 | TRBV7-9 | CASSERAGGPNEQFF | TGTGCCAGCAGCGAGAGGGCGGGAGGGCCTAATGAGCAGTTCTTC
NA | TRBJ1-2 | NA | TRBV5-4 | CASSLLGGGYGYTF | TGTGCCAGCAGCTTGCTCGGGGGAGGCTATGGCTACACCTTC
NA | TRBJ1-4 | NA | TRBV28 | CASSLRGLNEKLFF | TGTGCCAGCAGTCTCCGGGGCCTTAATGAAAAACTGTTTTTT
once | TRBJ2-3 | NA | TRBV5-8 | CASSLGFSTDTQYF | TGTGCCAGCAGCTTGGGTTTTAGCACAGATACGCAGTATTTT
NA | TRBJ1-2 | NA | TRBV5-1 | CASSPNAGPFYGYTF | TGCGCCAGCAGCCCTAACGCAGGGCCCTTCTATGGCTACACCTTC
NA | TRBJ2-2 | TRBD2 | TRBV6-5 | CASSLRAGGPGELFF | TGTGCCAGCAGTCTCCGAGCGGGGGGGCCCGGGGAGCTGTTTTTT
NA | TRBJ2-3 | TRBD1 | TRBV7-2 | CASSLGRTGGGTDTQYF | TGTGCCAGCAGCTTAGGGAGGACAGGGGGCGGCACAGATACGCAGTATTTT
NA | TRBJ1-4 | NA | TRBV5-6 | CASSRETSWGTNEKLFF | TGTGCCAGCAGCCGCGAGACATCATGGGGCACTAATGAAAAACTGTTTTTT
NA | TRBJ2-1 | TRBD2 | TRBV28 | CASGSSGGKNEQFF | TGTGCCAGCGGGTCTAGCGGGGGGAAGAATGAGCAGTTCTTC
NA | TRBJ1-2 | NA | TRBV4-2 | CASNPDASGYGYTF | TGTGCCAGCAATCCGGACGCCTCTGGCTATGGCTACACCTTC
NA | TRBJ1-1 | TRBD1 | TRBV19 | CASIRTGWGTEAFF | TGTGCCAGTATCCGGACAGGGTGGGGGACTGAAGCTTTCTTT
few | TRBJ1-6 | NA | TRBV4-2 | CASSQVSILSGYSPLHF | TGTGCCAGCAGCCAAGTTTCCATTCTTTCTGGTTATTCACCCCTCCACTTT
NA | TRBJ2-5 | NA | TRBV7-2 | CASSLASVAGQETQYF | TGTGCCAGCAGCTTAGCGTCAGTCGCGGGCCAAGAGACCCAGTACTTC
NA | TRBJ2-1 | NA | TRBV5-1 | CASSLSGDEQFF | TGCGCCAGCAGCTTGTCCGGTGATGAGCAGTTCTTC
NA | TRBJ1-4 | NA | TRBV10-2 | CASSEPQGATNEKLFF | TGCGCCAGCAGTGAGCCGCAGGGTGCGACTAATGAAAAACTGTTTTTT
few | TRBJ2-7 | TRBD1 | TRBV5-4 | CASSLALGQGSEYF | TGTGCCAGCAGCCTAGCCCTGGGACAGGGAAGTGAGTACTTC
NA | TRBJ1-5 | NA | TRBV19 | CATQQGHQPQHF | TGTGCCACACAACAGGGTCATCAGCCCCAGCATTTT
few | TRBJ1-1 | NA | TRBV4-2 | CASSQGDKYTEAFF | TGTGCCAGCAGCCAGGGGGACAAGTACACTGAAGCTTTCTTT
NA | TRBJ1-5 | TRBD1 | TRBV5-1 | CASSLGPGQAAGQPQHF | TGCGCCAGCAGCTTGGGACCGGGACAGGCTGCAGGTCAGCCCCAGCATTTT
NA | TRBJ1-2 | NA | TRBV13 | CASSLGFQQMAYGYTF | TGTGCCAGCAGCTTAGGCTTCCAGCAAATGGCCTATGGCTACACCTTC
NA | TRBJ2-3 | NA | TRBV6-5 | CASSYGVVDTQYF | TGTGCCAGCAGTTATGGTGTTGTTGATACGCAGTATTTT
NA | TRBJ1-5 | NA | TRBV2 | CASSWDTNQPQHF | TGTGCCAGCAGTTGGGACACCAATCAGCCCCAGCATTTT
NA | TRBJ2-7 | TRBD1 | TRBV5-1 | CASSLAGQDYEQYF | TGCGCCAGCAGCTTGGCGGGACAGGATTACGAGCAGTACTTC
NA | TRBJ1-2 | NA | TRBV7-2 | CASSFGSGSNYGYTF | TGTGCCAGCAGCTTCGGTTCCGGGAGTAACTATGGCTACACCTTC
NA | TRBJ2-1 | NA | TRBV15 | CATSRDPVSDEQFF | TGTGCCACCAGCAGAGATCCCGTTTCCGATGAGCAGTTCTTC
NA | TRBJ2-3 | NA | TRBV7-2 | CASSLSGVTDTQYF | TGTGCCAGCAGCTTATCCGGGGTAACAGATACGCAGTATTTT
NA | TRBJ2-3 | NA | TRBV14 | CASSQETQATDTQYF | TGTGCCAGCAGCCAAGAAACTCAAGCTACAGATACGCAGTATTTT
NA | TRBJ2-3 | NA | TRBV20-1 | CSAKTGDTQYF | TGCAGTGCTAAAACGGGGGATACGCAGTATTTT